The T cell receptor (beta chain) under discussion was sequenced for a study of Graves' ophthalmopathy and Graves' hyperthyroidism. CDR3 regions of TCR beta were amplified from RNA transcripts. First-round RT-PCR relied on HTBI primers, and a second-round multiplex PCR came next. TCRdb reprocessed the multiplex PCR reads via MiXCR and lists one record per CDR3 protein. The sample records approximately 1.2 million distinct CDR3 sequences, about 35% being singletons. Diagnosis relied on clinical symptoms, serum thyroxine, TRAb, thyroid ultrasound and orbital computed tomography. Study results and caveats: This model predicted ophthalmopathy progression (sensitivity around 71%, specificity 72% to 80%).

Trimming pared 5 bases from V and 13 bases from J, leaving 26 bases between. Germline loops: CDR1 SGHTA, CDR2 FQGNSA. The CDR3 has 15 amino acids. About this clonotype itself: Its target is not known.

This clonotype was sampled from an adult man with Graves' hyperthyroidism. This chain connects TRBV7-2 to TRBJ2-5; possibly TRBD1 for D (5 bases). Sequencing input: peripheral blood or thyroid tissue (not recorded which). This chain's CDR3 is CASSPRALRQGVLYF. CDR3 bases: TGTGCCAGCAGCCCTCGGGCCCTTCGCCAAGGGGTCCTGTACTTC. The full variable domain, rest sourced from reference TRBV7-2 and TRBJ2-5, is GAGVSQSPSNKVTEKGKDVELRCDPISGHTALYWYRQSLGQGLEFLIYFQGNSAPDKSGLPSDRFSAERTGGSVSTLTIQRTQQEDSAVYLCASSPRALRQGVLYFGPGTRLLVL.